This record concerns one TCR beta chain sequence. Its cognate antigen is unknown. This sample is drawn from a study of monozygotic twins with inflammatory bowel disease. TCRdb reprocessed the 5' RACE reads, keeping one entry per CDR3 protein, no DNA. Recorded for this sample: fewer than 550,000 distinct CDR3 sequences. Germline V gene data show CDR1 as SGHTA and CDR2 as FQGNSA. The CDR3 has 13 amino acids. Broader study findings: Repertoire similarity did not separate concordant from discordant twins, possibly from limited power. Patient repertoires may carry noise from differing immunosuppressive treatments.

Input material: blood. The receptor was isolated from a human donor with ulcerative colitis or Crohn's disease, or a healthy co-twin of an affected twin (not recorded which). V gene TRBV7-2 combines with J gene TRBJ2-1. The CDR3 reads CASSLLRGNEQFF.